The 20 T cell receptor beta chains below all came from one sample that was sequenced in a study of identical twins (dated by TCRdb to the mid-2010s). The library was prepared using 5' RACE. Sequenced using an Illumina HiSeq 2000. The public reads were run again by TCRdb, first through fastp at Q25 and then through MiXCR, and only productive beta chains were kept. Each record represents a unique CDR3 protein, reported with the most common genes and DNA among its rows. In all, the sample holds more than 650,000 distinct CDR3 sequences, and roughly 6% of those were seen once. In total, the top ten clones hold around 1.9% of the sample. Sequenced sample: naive T cells sorted from blood. Interpreted using the paper, the cell subset or site label stands for: cells isolated with a human naive T-cell isolation kit. The receptors originated from a man younger than 35 in good health.

Ten or more counts support this clonotype. The chain links TRBV6-5 to TRBJ2-7; 14 bases are a match to TRBD2. J lost 4 bases, V lost 4 bases, and 6 bases had no gene match. The CDR3 is 16 amino acids. CDR1 is MNHEY, CDR2 SVGAGI, per germline. The chain's CDR3 is CASSSTGTSGSYEQYV. The CDR3 DNA follows: TGTGCCAGCAGTTCCACCGGGACTAGCGGGAGTTACGAGCAGTACGTC.

This chain uses TRBV18 with TRBJ2-5; the D is unclear. V lost 2 bases and J lost 5, with 9 bases in between. The CDR3 is 13 amino acids. In germline, CDR1 is KGHSH, CDR2 LQKENI. DNA of the CDR3: TGTGCCAGCTCACCAATGTCCGTGGAGACCCAGTACTTC. Translating gives CASSPMSVETQYF.

This clonotype was recorded at least ten times. The V gene is TRBV20-1, the J gene TRBJ2-1; perhaps TRBD2 as D (6 bases). The germline V gene encodes CDR1 DFQATT and CDR2 SNEGSKA (reference sequence). The length of the CDR3 is 12 residues. V was pared by 3 bases and J by 12 bases, with 15 bases between. Here the CDR3 reads CSASRDSGGQFF. DNA for the CDR3: TGCAGTGCTAGTCGGGACTCCGGAGGGCAGTTCTTC.

This clonotype was detected ten times or more. The chain recombines TRBV20-1 with TRBJ2-3, with 12 bases matching TRBD2. Trimming took 0 bases from V and 1 from J; bases not matched to a gene: 5. The CDR3 length is 17 residues. Germline CDR1 and CDR2: DFQATT and SNEGSKA (reference sequence). CDR3 sequence (DNA): TGCAGTGCTAGAGACCCCTGGACTAGCGGGGGCACAGATACGCAGTATTTT. Encoded protein: CSARDPWTSGGTDTQYF.

The chain carries TRBV2 and TRBJ1-5, with a weak D call TRBD1 (5 bases). The V end lost 1 base, the J end lost 1 base, and 11 bases lay between the germline ends. Germline V gene sequence: CDR1 SNHLY, CDR2 FYNNEI. This CDR3 is 16 amino acids long. CDR3 loop: CASSEGGRRSNQPQHF. Here the CDR3 DNA reads TGTGCCAGCAGTGAAGGGGGCCGTAGAAGCAATCAGCCCCAGCATTTT.

This clonotype was picked up many times. V usage is TRBV28 and J usage is TRBJ2-1; 9 bases agree with TRBD1. Germline CDR1 reads MDHEN; CDR2 reads SYDVKM. The CDR3 consists of 16 residues. J was trimmed by 9 bases and V by 1 base; bases with no gene match: 10. CDR3 loop: CASSLSGTGFYVEQFF. The CDR3 DNA follows: TGTGCCAGCAGTTTATCTGGGACAGGGTTTTATGTTGAGCAGTTCTTC.

This clonotype came up many times. The J gene is TRBJ2-5, the V gene TRBV20-1, with 9 bases aligning to TRBD2. The junction had 5 bases not matched to a gene; V was cut back by 3 bases and J by 0 bases. CDR1 is DFQATT, CDR2 SNEGSKA, per germline (reference sequence). The length of the CDR3 is 15 residues. The CDR3 sequence: CSARTSGSYQETQYF. The CDR3 nucleotides are TGCAGTGCTAGGACTAGCGGATCGTACCAAGAGACCCAGTACTTC.

The chain employs TRBV5-1 and TRBJ1-5; the D gene is possibly TRBD1 (6 bases). This CDR3 has 19 amino acids. Germline CDR1 SGHRS, CDR2 YFSETQ. The V end lost 0 bases, the J end lost 0 bases, and 19 bases lay between the germline ends. This CDR3 reads CASSLAPLQGTYSNQPQHF. CDR3 bases: TGCGCCAGCAGCTTGGCCCCCTTACAGGGAACTTATAGCAATCAGCCCCAGCATTTT.

This clonotype showed up many times. The chain is built from TRBV6-5 and TRBJ2-5; D not resolved. V dropped 0 bases and J dropped 0 bases, with 8 bases sitting between them. Looked up from germline, CDR1 is MNHEY and CDR2 is SVGAGI. The CDR3 is made up of 15 amino acids. The CDR3 DNA is TGTGCCAGCAGTTACTCGAAGACCGACCAAGAGACCCAGTACTTC. It encodes CASSYSKTDQETQYF.

In this sample, this clonotype turned up many times. The chain couples TRBV20-1 to TRBJ2-5; D gene ambiguous. This CDR3 has 12 amino acids. Looked up from germline, CDR1 is DFQATT and CDR2 is SNEGSKA (reference sequence). V gave up 3 bases and J gave up 1 base, with 6 bases separating them. The CDR3 nucleotides are TGCAGTGCTAGTTACAGCCAAGAGACCCAGTACTTC. It translates to CSASYSQETQYF.

This clonotype came up many times. J is TRBJ2-3 and V is TRBV27, with a tentative D call TRBD2 (5 bases). The CDR3 spans 15 residues. The V gene's germline CDR1 is MNHEY and CDR2 SMNVEV (reference sequence). V was clipped by 5 bases and J by 0 bases, with 12 bases between them. The CDR3 bases are TGTGCCAGCAGTGACTTCGGCGGGAGCACAGATACGCAGTATTTT. It codes for CASSDFGGSTDTQYF.

This clonotype has a handful of counts. In DNA form, the CDR3 reads TGTGCCAGCAGCCAGACGGCTAGCGGGAGTGTAGAGACCCAGTACTTC. It is translated as CASSQTASGSVETQYF. The chain uses TRBV7-2 and TRBJ2-5; 10 bases are a match to TRBD2. J was trimmed by 4 bases and V by 5 bases; bases with no gene match: 10. The germline gives CDR1 SGHTA, CDR2 FQGNSA. The CDR3 runs to 16 residues. Variable domain in full (rest from reference TRBV7-2 and TRBJ2-5): GAGVSQSPSNKVTEKGKDVELRCDPISGHTALYWYRQSLGQGLEFLIYFQGNSAPDKSGLPSDRFSAERTGGSVSTLTIQRTQQEDSAVYLCASSQTASGSVETQYFGPGTRLLVL.

This clonotype has a count of ten or more. This chain links TRBV5-1 with TRBJ1-1; D unclear. Trimming removed 0 bases at V and 1 base at J, with 10 bases between. Per germline, CDR1 SGHRS and CDR2 YFSETQ. The CDR3 extends over 15 amino acids. Written as DNA, the CDR3 is TGCGCCAGCAGCTTGGTCGGCAGCCAGAACACTGAAGCTTTCTTT. Translated, it gives CASSLVGSQNTEAFF.

The chain is built from TRBV7-9 and TRBJ1-2; 8 bases line up with TRBD1. The CDR3 is 14 amino acids. Trimming cost V 5 bases and J 3 bases; bases outside gene matches: 5. CDR1 and CDR2 from the germline V gene are SEHNR and FQNEAQ (reference sequence). CDR3 sequence (DNA): TGTGCCAGCAGCCCGGGACAGGTCTACTATGGCTACACCTTC. It codes for CASSPGQVYYGYTF.

The J gene is TRBJ1-5, the V gene TRBV29-1, with D hard to call. Trimming removed 4 bases from V and 4 bases from J, with 14 bases in between. The CDR3 spans 14 residues. Per the germline V gene, CDR1 is SQVTM and CDR2 is ANQGSEA. The CDR3 loop reads CSVVEVGTNQPQHF. CDR3 DNA sequence: TGCAGCGTTGTTGAGGTGGGCACGAATCAGCCCCAGCATTTT. Looking up the rest from reference TRBV29-1 and TRBJ1-5 gives the full variable domain: SAVISQKPSRDICQRGTSLTIQCQVDSQVTMMFWYRQQPGQSLTLIATANQGSEATYESGFVIDKFPISRPNLTFSTLTVSNMSPEDSSIYLCSVVEVGTNQPQHFGDGTRLSIL.

The table lists this clonotype with a few counts. The chain uses TRBV6-1 and TRBJ2-7; 7 positions match TRBD1. With V trimmed by 6 bases and J by 4 bases, 9 bases remained unmatched. This CDR3 has 14 amino acids. Germline lookup yields CDR1 MNHNS and CDR2 SASEGT. The CDR3 region is CASRPRGLGYEQYV. The CDR3 bases are TGTGCCAGCAGACCTAGGGGGCTCGGTTACGAGCAGTACGTC.

The genes are TRBV7-9 and TRBJ1-1, with TRBD1 matching over 10 bases. This CDR3 spans 12 amino acids. The V segment lost 3 bases and the J segment 11 bases; nucleotides outside the gene matches: 3. Germline loops: CDR1 SEHNR, CDR2 FQNEAQ (reference sequence). Here the CDR3 DNA reads TGTGCCAGCAGCTTGGGGACAGGGGACGCTTTCTTT. Residues: CASSLGTGDAFF.

This clonotype was counted a few times. The chain uses TRBV5-1 and TRBJ2-7, with TRBD1 identical over 9 bases. The V gene end was trimmed by 2 bases and the J gene end by 1 base; junction bases not matched to a gene: 7. CDR1 is SGHRS and CDR2 is YFSETQ in the germline V gene. This CDR3 spans 16 amino acids. As DNA, the CDR3 is TGCGCCAGCAGCTTCCCCCCGGGACAGGGATCCTACGAGCAGTACTTC. Protein: CASSFPPGQGSYEQYF. Looking up the rest from reference TRBV5-1 and TRBJ2-7 gives the full variable domain: KAGVTQTPRYLIKTRGQQVTLSCSPISGHRSVSWYQQTPGQGLQFLFEYFSETQRNKGNFPGRFSGRQFSNSRSEMNVSTLELGDSALYLCASSFPPGQGSYEQYFGPGTRLTVT.

This clonotype was seen more than once but under ten times. CDR3: CSARDRRGISEKLFF. The CDR3 coding sequence is TGCAGTGCTAGAGATCGACGGGGTATATCGGAAAAACTGTTTTTT. The rearrangement links TRBV20-1 to TRBJ1-4, with D hard to call. V was shortened by 0 bases and J by 8 bases, with 16 bases between the two germline ends. This CDR3 contains 15 residues. CDR1 is DFQATT, CDR2 SNEGSKA, per germline (reference sequence).

This clonotype was picked up many times. This chain uses TRBV5-1 with TRBJ2-6; unclear D gene. CDR1 and CDR2 (germline): SGHRS, YFSETQ. Trimming removed 4 bases at V and 4 bases at J, with 6 bases between. The CDR3 sequence is 13 residues long. The chain's CDR3 is CASSPEGANVLTF. The CDR3 bases are TGCGCCAGCAGCCCCGAGGGGGCCAACGTCCTGACTTTC.